A single sample gave rise to the 31 T cell receptor beta chains below, sequenced in a study of T cell responses to AZD1222 COVID-19 vaccine (dated by TCRdb to the early 2020s). The sample's time point label is to be understood as: about 28 days (+/-7) after the second vaccine dose. Library construction relied on the immunoSEQ multiplex PCR assay. Here the immuneACCESS table is served through TCRdb, limited to in-frame sequences with V and J called. Missing clones are a known gap in these copies; in checked studies unresolved V genes cover under half, and the rest lacks a known reason. Across this sample there are some 69,000 clones, with around four fifths seen only once. The ten largest clones take up approximately 23% of the sample. Sequenced material: peripheral blood, taken 28 days after the second AZD1222 dose. The receptors shown here come from an adult who received the AZD1222 COVID-19 vaccine.

V and J are TRBV7-6 and TRBJ1-4, with a weak D call TRBD1 (5 bases). The CDR3 runs to 15 residues. Germline loops: CDR1 SGHVS, CDR2 FNYEAQ. V gave up 5 bases and J gave up 6 bases, with 16 bases separating them. This CDR3 reads CASSRRGGYDEKLFF. The CDR3 nucleotides read TGTGCCAGCAGCCGCCGGGGGGGGTATGATGAAAAACTGTTTTTT.

The V call is TRBV9, the J call TRBJ2-7, with D possibly matching TRBD1 (5 bases). The CDR3 has 15 amino acids. Trimming shortened V by 4 bases and J by 3 bases, and 17 bases separated the two germline ends. CDR1 and CDR2 from the germline V gene are SGDLS and YYNGEE. The CDR3 protein is CASSPHWGRDYEQYF. In DNA, the CDR3 is TGTGCCAGCAGCCCCCATTGGGGCAGGGACTACGAGCAGTACTTC. The whole variable domain, filled in from reference TRBV9 and TRBJ2-7, reads DSGVTQTPKHLITATGQRVTLRCSPRSGDLSVYWYQQSLDQGLQFLIQYYNGEERAKGNILERFSAQQFPDLHSELNLSSLELGDSALYFCASSPHWGRDYEQYFGPGTRLTVT.

This rearrangement joins TRBV15 to TRBJ1-2; D remains unclear. The CDR3 is 13 amino acids. CDR1 is LNHNV, CDR2 YYDKDF, per germline (reference sequence). V lost 5 bases, J lost 2 bases, and 9 bases lay in between. CDR3 bases: TGTGCCACCAGCGGCGGAGGGAACTATGGCTACACCTTC. It yields the protein CATSGGGNYGYTF.

This rearrangement joins TRBV10-3 to TRBJ1-1, with D unclear. Germline-derived CDR1 and CDR2 are ENHRY and SYGVKD. Trimming left V 3 bases short and J 4 bases short, with 6 bases between. CDR3 length: 12 amino acids. The CDR3 nucleotides read TGTGCCATCAGTGATAGAGGCACTGAAGCTTTCTTT. Translating it yields CAISDRGTEAFF.

The rearrangement joins TRBV6-5 to TRBJ1-1; D not certain. The CDR3 has 11 residues. V was shortened by 8 bases and J by 11 bases, with 15 bases between the two germline ends. Germline V gene data show CDR1 as MNHEY and CDR2 as SVGAGI. The chain's CDR3 is CASQNYMEAFF. The CDR3 bases are TGTGCCAGCCAAAACTATATGGAGGCTTTCTTT.

The chain employs TRBV13 and TRBJ2-7; TRBD2 might be the D (5 bases). Trimming removed 5 bases from V and 7 bases from J, with 21 bases in between. The CDR3 is 15 residues long. CDR1 and CDR2 from the germline V gene are PRHDT and FYEKMQ (reference sequence). The CDR3 sequence: CASSPPGIRVGEQYF. CDR3 nucleotide sequence: TGTGCCAGCAGCCCCCCGGGGATCCGAGTCGGTGAGCAGTACTTC.

The chain uses TRBV5-1 and TRBJ1-2, with 9 bases aligning to TRBD1. V trimming: 0 bases; J trimming: 8 bases; junction bases outside the gene matches: 5. The germline CDR1 and CDR2 sequences are SGHRS and YFSETQ. The CDR3 sequence is 14 residues long. CDR3 in amino acids: CASSLEQGAGGYTF. As DNA, the CDR3 is TGCGCCAGCAGCTTGGAACAGGGGGCTGGAGGCTACACCTTC.

This chain links TRBV29-1 with TRBJ2-1; 7 bases match TRBD1. Unmatched junction bases numbered 6, after V lost 8 bases and J lost 2 bases. CDR3 size: 13 residues. Germline V gene lookup returns CDR1 SQVTM and CDR2 ANQGSEA. CDR3 sequence (DNA): TGCAGCACAACAGGGGCCGCCTACAATGAGCAGTTCTTC. It translates to CSTTGAAYNEQFF.

The CDR3 spells CASSDRGGETQYF. CDR3 DNA sequence: TGTGCCAGCAGTGACAGGGGGGGGGAGACCCAGTACTTC. The chain joins TRBV6-6 to TRBJ2-5; 9 bases agree with TRBD1. Germline CDR1 MNHNY, CDR2 SVGAGI (reference sequence). The ends lost 5 bases at V and 5 bases at J; junction bases unmatched: 3. The CDR3 spans 13 residues.

This rearrangement joins TRBV20-1 to TRBJ2-3, with 9 bases identical to TRBD2. Germline CDR1 and CDR2: DFQATT and SNEGSKA (reference sequence). Trimming at V came to 3 bases and at J to 2 bases, leaving 6 bases not matched to a gene. The CDR3 is made up of 15 amino acids. The CDR3 region has the DNA TGCAGTGCTAGTGATCTAGCGGGGCACACAGATACGCAGTATTTT. It specifies CSASDLAGHTDTQYF.

V usage is TRBV5-4 and J usage is TRBJ2-5; D remains unclear. The CDR3 covers 15 residues. CDR1 and CDR2 (germline): SGHNT, YYREEE (reference sequence). V was cut by 2 bases and J by 3 bases, with 14 bases left in between. The CDR3 bases are TGTGCCAGCAGCTTCACCCTGGACGGTAAAGAGACCCAGTACTTC. Translating it yields CASSFTLDGKETQYF.

The sample holds one count of this clone. The chain is built from TRBV5-1 and TRBJ2-7; 7 bases match TRBD1. Trimming cost V 0 bases and J 3 bases; bases outside gene matches: 3. Germline-derived CDR1 and CDR2 are SGHRS and YFSETQ. The CDR3 spans 14 residues. In nucleotides, the CDR3 is TGCGCCAGCAGCTTGGAAGGGGGCTTCTACGAGCAGTACTTC. Amino acids: CASSLEGGFYEQYF. The complete variable domain, with remaining parts taken from reference TRBV5-1 and TRBJ2-7, reads KAGVTQTPRYLIKTRGQQVTLSCSPISGHRSVSWYQQTPGQGLQFLFEYFSETQRNKGNFPGRFSGRQFSNSRSEMNVSTLELGDSALYLCASSLEGGFYEQYFGPGTRLTVT.

For the CDR3, the DNA is TGTGCCAGTAGTATAGGACTAGCGGGAACAGATACGCAGTATTTT. As protein: CASSIGLAGTDTQYF. The chain couples TRBV19 to TRBJ2-3; 11 bases line up with TRBD2. After removal of 1 base from V and 3 bases from J, the junction contained 0 bases not matched to a gene. The germline V gene has CDR1 LNHDA and CDR2 SQIVND (reference sequence). CDR3 length equals 15 residues. The full variable domain, its missing parts supplied by reference TRBV19 and TRBJ2-3, is DGGITQSPKYLFRKEGQNVTLSCEQNLNHDAMYWYRQDPGQGLRLIYYSQIVNDFQKGDIAEGYSVSREKKESFPLTVTSAQKNPTAFYLCASSIGLAGTDTQYFGPGTRLTVL.

The chain carries TRBV14 and TRBJ2-1, with TRBD1 as a possible D gene (5 bases). Germline V CDR1 and CDR2: SGHDN, FVKESK. CDR3 length: 15 amino acids. The V end lost 4 bases, the J end lost 6 bases, and 16 bases lay between the germline ends. In DNA, the CDR3 is TGTGCCAGCAGCCCCAACAGGAACCGGGCCAATGAGCAGTTCTTC. It encodes CASSPNRNRANEQFF.

The chain is built from TRBV6-5 and TRBJ1-3; tentative D call: TRBD1 (6 bases). CDR3 length equals 15 residues. Germline CDR1 and CDR2: MNHEY and SVGAGI. The V end lost 5 bases, the J end lost 1 base, and 12 bases lay between the germline ends. CDR3 DNA: TGTGCCAGCAGTACCAATGACAGGTCTGGAAACACCATATATTTT. This codes for CASSTNDRSGNTIYF.

This chain uses TRBV10-2 with TRBJ2-7; D unclear. Germline V lookup: CDR1 WSHSY, CDR2 SAAADI. The CDR3 contains 12 residues. Trimming left V 3 bases short and J 0 bases short, with 3 bases between. CDR3 sequence: CASSDVSYEQYF. In DNA, the CDR3 is TGCGCCAGCAGTGACGTCTCCTACGAGCAGTACTTC.

The rearrangement joins TRBV7-9 to TRBJ1-1; 11 bases line up with TRBD1. The CDR3 loop spans 16 amino acids. V shed 3 bases and J 10 bases; nucleotides not matched to a gene: 13. Germline lookup yields CDR1 SEHNR and CDR2 FQNEAQ (reference sequence). CDR3 amino acids: CASSFSPGQGEFGAFF. The CDR3, as DNA: TGTGCCAGCAGCTTTTCACCGGGACAGGGGGAATTCGGAGCTTTCTTT.

The chain has TRBV7-9 and TRBJ2-4; 10 positions match TRBD2. There are 15 residues in the CDR3. Germline V gene data show CDR1 as SEHNR and CDR2 as FQNEAQ (reference sequence). V gave up 3 bases and J gave up 8 bases; unmatched junction bases: 7. This chain's CDR3 is CASSFSGGVTHIQYF. The CDR3, as DNA: TGTGCCAGCAGCTTCAGCGGGGGGGTGACCCACATTCAGTACTTC.

This rearrangement joins TRBV15 to TRBJ1-3, with D uncertain. Trimming pared 9 bases from V and 0 bases from J, leaving 12 bases between. The CDR3 loop spans 14 amino acids. Germline CDR1 is LNHNV and CDR2 is YYDKDF (reference sequence). CDR3 nucleotide sequence: TGTGCCACTCAGAGGCCTTTCTCTGGAAACACCATATATTTT. Translated, it gives CATQRPFSGNTIYF. Using reference TRBV15 and TRBJ1-3 for the parts outside the CDR3, the full variable domain is DAMVIQNPRYQVTQFGKPVTLSCSQTLNHNVMYWYQQKSSQAPKLLFHYYDKDFNNEADTPDNFQSRRPNTSFCFLDIRSPGLGDTAMYLCATQRPFSGNTIYFGEGSWLTVV.

The chain employs TRBV5-1 and TRBJ2-5; 7 bases map to TRBD1. This CDR3 comprises 14 residues. J gave up 5 bases and V 3 bases, and 7 bases lay outside the gene matches. CDR1 SGHRS and CDR2 YFSETQ come from the germline V gene. In DNA, the CDR3 is TGCGCCAGCAGCTCTCAAGGGGGCTTGGAGACCCAGTACTTC. This gives the protein CASSSQGGLETQYF.

This chain uses TRBV5-1 with TRBJ2-7; D remains unclear. Germline V lookup: CDR1 SGHRS, CDR2 YFSETQ. The CDR3 is made up of 14 amino acids. V was pared by 7 bases and J by 2 bases, with 16 bases between. CDR3 in DNA: TGCGCCAGCTGCAGGTCAGGTAACGCCTACGAGCAGTACTTC. Protein: CASCRSGNAYEQYF.

This chain joins TRBV30 and TRBJ1-6; the D gene is possibly TRBD1 (5 bases). CDR1 and CDR2 from the germline V gene are GTSNPN and SVGIG (reference sequence). The CDR3 is 11 residues long. Trimming shortened V by 3 bases and J by 14 bases, and 11 bases separated the two germline ends. CDR3 sequence: CAWRAGGALHF. The DNA for the CDR3 is TGTGCCTGGAGGGCTGGGGGGGCCCTCCACTTT. The full variable domain, with the rest looked up from reference TRBV30 and TRBJ1-6, is SQTIHQWPATLVQPVGSPLSLECTVEGTSNPNLYWYRQAAGRGLQLLFYSVGIGQISSEVPQNLSASRPQDRQFILSSKKLLLSDSGFYLCAWRAGGALHFGNGTRLTVT.

The J gene is TRBJ1-1, the V gene TRBV9, with 10 bases identical to TRBD1. CDR3 size: 22 residues. V trimming: 3 bases; J trimming: 3 bases; junction bases outside the gene matches: 26. Germline V gives CDR1 SGDLS, CDR2 YYNGEE. CDR3 in amino acids: CASSGKTDRGRKGAPRDTEAFF. The DNA of the CDR3 is TGTGCCAGCAGCGGCAAGACCGACAGGGGGCGGAAGGGGGCGCCTAGGGACACTGAAGCTTTCTTT.

The J gene is TRBJ2-2, the V gene TRBV7-9; 7 bases line up with TRBD2. This CDR3 comprises 15 residues. Germline assignment: CDR1 SEHNR and CDR2 FQNEAQ (reference sequence). V was clipped by 3 bases and J by 2 bases; unmatched bases: 3. CDR3 protein: CASSFLAENTGELFF. The CDR3 DNA reads TGTGCCAGCAGCTTTCTAGCGGAAAACACCGGGGAGCTGTTTTTT.

The rearrangement links TRBV30 to TRBJ1-6, with 8 bases aligning to TRBD1. Germline V gives CDR1 GTSNPN, CDR2 SVGIG (reference sequence). The CDR3 is made up of 14 amino acids. The V and J ends lost 0 bases and 9 bases, in that order; junction bases with no gene match: 4. CDR3 DNA sequence: TGTGCCTGGAGTGTCGTACAGGGGGGTTCACCCCTCCACTTT. It translates to CAWSVVQGGSPLHF.

The chain combines TRBV5-6 with TRBJ1-5; the D gene is possibly TRBD1 (6 bases). V was cut by 2 bases and J by 3 bases, with 12 bases left in between. CDR1 SGHDT and CDR2 YYEEEE come from the germline V gene. The CDR3 extends over 15 amino acids. The CDR3 region is CASSLQGYDNQPQHF. DNA of the CDR3: TGTGCCAGCAGCTTACAGGGATATGACAATCAGCCCCAGCATTTT.

This chain links TRBV6-5 with TRBJ1-2, with D possibly TRBD1 on 6 matching bases. Trimming removed 0 bases at V and 6 bases at J, with 11 bases between. The CDR3 is 14 amino acids. CDR1 MNHEY and CDR2 SVGAGI come from the germline V gene. CDR3 bases: TGTGCCAGCAGTTACTCGAACAGGGTCAATGGCTACACCTTC. Translated, it gives CASSYSNRVNGYTF.

This chain joins TRBV5-1 and TRBJ2-5, with a weak D call TRBD2 (6 bases). Trimming pared 2 bases from V and 5 bases from J, leaving 16 bases between. Germline V lookup: CDR1 SGHRS, CDR2 YFSETQ. CDR3 length: 15 residues. CDR3 sequence reads: CASSFVGHRGETQYF. CDR3 sequence (DNA): TGCGCCAGCAGCTTTGTCGGACACCGGGGGGAGACCCAGTACTTC.

This chain uses TRBV6-6 with TRBJ1-1, with 7 bases that match TRBD1. Germline V lookup: CDR1 MNHNY, CDR2 SVGAGI (reference sequence). The ends lost 1 base at V and 14 bases at J; junction bases unmatched: 4. This CDR3 is built from 11 residues. CDR3 in amino acids: CASSYFDRAFF. The CDR3 DNA reads TGTGCCAGCAGTTACTTTGACAGGGCCTTCTTT.

The genes are TRBV5-4 and TRBJ1-2, with D possibly TRBD1 on 6 matching bases. The CDR3 totals 13 residues. Per the germline V gene, CDR1 is SGHNT and CDR2 is YYREEE (reference sequence). V was trimmed by 3 bases and J by 6 bases, leaving 12 bases between them. The CDR3 protein is CASSSQGMDGYTF. CDR3 DNA sequence: TGTGCCAGCAGCTCACAGGGTATGGATGGCTACACCTTC.

The chain links TRBV3-1 (or the pseudogene TRBV3-2) to TRBJ1-6, with 7 bases aligning to TRBD1. CDR3 size: 14 residues. V trimming: 3 bases; J trimming: 9 bases; junction bases outside the gene matches: 5. Germline CDR1 is LGHDT and CDR2 is YNNKEL (reference sequence). The chain's CDR3 is CASSQRQGGSPLHF. CDR3 in DNA: TGTGCCAGCAGCCAGAGACAGGGCGGTTCACCCCTCCACTTT.